The 23 T cell receptor beta chains listed next were all sequenced from one sample in a study of molecular identifiers for immune sequencing clone quantification. TCRdb reprocessed the PCR reads with MiXCR, giving one entry per CDR3 protein. The sample consists of some 320,000 distinct CDR3 sequences, about 22% of them appearing once. The sequencing input was naive CD8+ T cells from blood, with Jurkat cell RNA spiked in. Indicated subset: FACS-sorted CD8+CD4-CCR7+CD45RA+ naive T cells. These receptors all come from a human donor in good health. Some libraries in this study had Jurkat cell RNA spiked in.

This chain links TRBV11-3 with TRBJ2-3; D possibly uses TRBD1 or TRBD2 (5 bases each). Germline assignment: CDR1 SGHNT and CDR2 YENEEA. The CDR3 spans 16 residues. V lost 6 bases and J 4 bases, leaving 20 bases between the germline ends. CDR3 nucleotides: TGTGCCAGCAGTCCCGGGACGGCTAGTAGCGCAGATACGCAGTATTTT. This gives the protein CASSPGTASSADTQYF.

Details on this clonotype: A much larger clone differs by one base, so this may be a read error. The CDR3, as DNA: TGTGCCAGTAGGATAGGGGGGATGCCGAACACTGAAGCTTTCTTT. Encoded protein: CASRIGGMPNTEAFF. The V gene is TRBV19, the J gene TRBJ1-1, with D maybe TRBD1 (6 bases). Germline-derived CDR1 and CDR2 are LNHDA and SQIVND (reference sequence). The length of the CDR3 is 15 residues.

This sequence joins TRBV20-1 and TRBJ1-4; D perhaps matches TRBD1 (5 bases). Per germline, CDR1 DFQATT and CDR2 SNEGSKA (reference sequence). With 4 bases removed from V and 13 bases from J, the gap between germline ends came to 22 bases. The CDR3 spans 14 residues. Written as DNA, the CDR3 is TGCAGTGCTAAAACCCGGGGGAAGAATGAACTACTGTTTTTT. It is translated as CSAKTRGKNELLFF.

On this clonotype: A much more abundant neighbour one base away suggests this may be a read error. The V and J genes are TRBV12-3 or TRBV12-4 and TRBJ2-5; D perhaps matches TRBD2 (6 bases). There are 14 residues in the CDR3. CDR3 nucleotides: TGTACCAGCAGTTTACGGGAGACCGAAGAGACCCAGTACTTC. The encoded protein is CTSSLRETEETQYF.

This chain uses TRBV27 with TRBJ2-5, with a weak D call TRBD1 (5 bases). Trimming shortened V by 3 bases and J by 2 bases, and 10 bases separated the two germline ends. This CDR3 comprises 14 residues. Germline-derived CDR1 and CDR2 are MNHEY and SMNVEV (reference sequence). CDR3 sequence: CASSFYDSQETQYF. Written as DNA, the CDR3 is TGTGCCAGCAGTTTTTATGACAGTCAAGAGACCCAGTACTTC.

As for this clonotype: Since the CDR3 does not end with the conserved phenylalanine or tryptophan, this likely comes from a read error. J is TRBJ2-4 and V is TRBV12-3 or TRBV12-4; D uncertain. The V and J ends lost 7 bases and 0 bases respectively, with 25 bases between them. The CDR3 loop spans 19 amino acids. CDR3 amino acids: CASTQSASTARAAKNIQYY. The CDR3 nucleotides are TGTGCCAGCACTCAAAGCGCCAGCACGGCGCGAGCAGCCAAAAACATTCAGTACTAC.

This clonotype was counted a single time. A much larger clone lies a single base off, so this may be a read error. The V gene is TRBV19, the J gene TRBJ2-1; TRBD1 matches at 7 bases. The CDR3 has 15 residues. The germline V gene encodes CDR1 LNHDA and CDR2 SQIVND (reference sequence). The chain's CDR3 is CASSIDRAFYNEQFF. In DNA, the CDR3 is TGTGCCAGTAGCATAGACAGGGCCTTCTACAATGAGCAGTTCTTC. The full variable domain, in which reference TRBV19 and TRBJ2-1 provide the parts outside the CDR3, is DGGITQSPKYLFRKEGQNVTLSCEQNLNHDAMYWYRQDPGQGLRLIYYSQIVNDFQKGDIAEGYSVSREKKESFPLTVTSAQKNPTAFYLCASSIDRAFYNEQFFGPGTRLTVL.

This clonotype was seen only a few times. CDR3 nucleotide sequence: TGTGCCACCCAGGAACGGGGAGATACGCAGTATTTT. Residues: CATQERGDTQYF. V is TRBV15 and J is TRBJ2-3; the D gene is possibly TRBD2 (5 bases). The germline V gene encodes CDR1 LNHNV and CDR2 YYDKDF (reference sequence). The CDR3 sequence is 12 residues long. Deletions cut 8 bases from V and 5 bases from J, with 11 bases between.

This clonotype was seen ten or more times. The CDR3 sequence: CSVESQNEETQYF. The CDR3 region has the DNA TGCAGCGTTGAGTCACAAAACGAGGAGACCCAGTACTTC. The chain couples TRBV29-1 to TRBJ2-5; D gene ambiguous. The length of the CDR3 is 13 residues. Trimming cost V 3 bases and J 5 bases, with 13 bases left between them. The germline CDR1 and CDR2 sequences are SQVTM and ANQGSEA.

In this sample, this clonotype turned up many times. The chain joins TRBV24-1 to TRBJ2-3; TRBD1 agrees at 8 bases. Germline V lookup: CDR1 KGHDR, CDR2 SFDVKD. Trimming cost V 4 bases and J 2 bases; bases outside gene matches: 7. There are 16 residues in the CDR3. CDR3: CATSDGQGFVTDTQYF. The CDR3 DNA reads TGTGCCACCAGTGACGGACAGGGTTTTGTCACAGATACGCAGTATTTT.

This clonotype was seen ten or more times. The chain joins TRBV4-3 to TRBJ1-1; D is uncertain. The length of the CDR3 is 13 residues. The V and J ends lost 1 base and 2 bases respectively, with 5 bases between them. Germline CDR1 and CDR2: LGHNA and YSLEER. The CDR3 DNA reads as TGCGCCAGCAGCCAAGGGTCTAACACTGAAGCTTTCTTT. This translates into CASSQGSNTEAFF.

This clonotype was seen many times. V and J are TRBV5-6 and TRBJ2-1; 7 bases are shared with TRBD1. CDR3 length: 14 residues. Unmatched junction bases numbered 2, after V lost 3 bases and J lost 2 bases. CDR1 and CDR2 (germline): SGHDT, YYEEEE. CDR3 nucleotide sequence: TGTGCCAGCAGCTACGGGACAGCCTACAATGAGCAGTTCTTC. Amino acid sequence: CASSYGTAYNEQFF.

This clonotype was recorded at least ten times. This chain joins TRBV29-1 and TRBJ2-3; 9 nucleotides line up with TRBD2. The CDR3 is made up of 15 amino acids. V lost 8 bases, J lost 4 bases, and 13 bases stayed unmatched. Germline V CDR1 and CDR2: SQVTM, ANQGSEA. The CDR3 reads CSTRGPSGNADTQYF. For the CDR3, the DNA is TGCAGCACCCGGGGGCCTAGCGGGAACGCAGATACGCAGTATTTT.

The V gene is TRBV19, the J gene TRBJ2-1; 8 bases match TRBD2. V lost 6 bases to trimming and J lost 6 bases; unmatched junction nucleotides: 10. This CDR3 has 15 residues. Germline CDR1 and CDR2: LNHDA and SQIVND (reference sequence). DNA of the CDR3: TGTGCCAGTAGCGCCGGGACTAGGGGCGGCAATGAGCAGTTCTTC. Protein product: CASSAGTRGGNEQFF.

The sample holds a few counts of this clonotype. The rearrangement links TRBV6-2 or TRBV6-3 to TRBJ2-3; weak D call: TRBD1 (6 bases). V lost 0 bases and J lost 2, with 9 bases in between. Germline V gene sequence: CDR1 MNHEY, CDR2 SVGEGT. This CDR3 comprises 15 residues. CDR3 sequence: CASSYSGQNTDTQYF. The CDR3 DNA reads as TGTGCCAGCAGTTACTCAGGACAGAACACAGATACGCAGTATTTT.

The chain employs TRBV25-1 and TRBJ2-5; maybe TRBD1 (6 bases). The CDR3 covers 13 residues. The germline gives CDR1 MGHDK, CDR2 SYGVNS. V was shortened by 8 bases and J by 0 bases, with 10 bases between the two germline ends. CDR3 DNA: TGTGCCAGCGGTAGGACAGACCAAGAGACCCAGTACTTC. It specifies CASGRTDQETQYF.

With respect to this clonotype: A much larger clone differs from this one at a single base, so this may be a read error. This chain links TRBV4-3 with TRBJ2-7; D might be TRBD1 (6 bases). Trimming left V 3 bases short and J 6 bases short, with 15 bases between. The V gene's germline CDR1 is LGHNA and CDR2 YSLEER. The CDR3 consists of 14 residues. This chain's CDR3 is CASSHLQGPCEQYF. CDR3 in DNA: TGCGCCAGCAGCCACCTACAGGGCCCCTGCGAGCAGTACTTC.

The gene calls are TRBV6-5 and TRBJ2-6; 11 bases line up with TRBD1. This CDR3 is built from 17 residues. J was trimmed by 3 bases and V by 2 bases; bases with no gene match: 3. Germline V gives CDR1 MNHEY, CDR2 SVGAGI. The CDR3 reads CASSYGTGGGGANVLTF. Here the CDR3 DNA reads TGTGCCAGCAGTTACGGGACAGGGGGTGGTGGGGCCAACGTCCTGACTTTC.

This clonotype appeared a few times. The chain carries TRBV7-9 and TRBJ1-3; D is uncertain. The CDR3 totals 14 residues. Germline CDR1 SEHNR, CDR2 FQNEAQ (reference sequence). Trimming stripped 1 base from V and 3 bases from J, with 7 bases between. The CDR3 DNA is TGTGCCAGCAGCTTAGTACAGTATGGAAACACCATATATTTT. Translation gives CASSLVQYGNTIYF.

The chain joins TRBV5-1 to TRBJ1-1; D call uncertain. V was cut by 0 bases and J by 0 bases, with 6 bases left in between. This CDR3 has 14 amino acids. CDR1 and CDR2 from the germline V gene are SGHRS and YFSETQ. The DNA of the CDR3 is TGCGCCAGCAGCTTGGAGGCGGTGAACACTGAAGCTTTCTTT. Amino acids: CASSLEAVNTEAFF.

There are many counts of this clonotype. V gene TRBV5-5 combines with J gene TRBJ2-7, with D perhaps given as TRBD1 or TRBD2 (5 bases each). The V gene lost 1 base and the J gene lost 2 bases, with 10 bases spanning the gap. The CDR3 has 14 residues. Germline V gives CDR1 SGHKS, CDR2 YYEKEE (reference sequence). CDR3 region: CASSLMTAAYEQYF. The DNA of the CDR3 is TGTGCCAGCAGCTTGATGACAGCGGCCTACGAGCAGTACTTC.

Note on this clonotype: This may be a read error, as it is one base from a much larger clone. The gene calls are TRBV14 and TRBJ2-5; 8 nucleotides line up with TRBD1. The CDR3 loop spans 12 amino acids. The ends lost 10 bases at V and 4 bases at J; junction bases unmatched: 5. Germline V gene lookup returns CDR1 SGHDN and CDR2 FVKESK. CDR3 protein: CANPGTGETQYF. The CDR3 nucleotides are TGTGCCAACCCGGGGACAGGAGAGACCCAGTACTTC.

This clonotype was counted ten times or more. The chain's CDR3 is CASKEIPGQGYF. CDR3 bases: TGTGCCAGCAAAGAAATCCCGGGACAGGGGTACTTC. This chain joins TRBV2 and TRBJ2-7; 9 nucleotides match TRBD1. Germline assignment: CDR1 SNHLY and CDR2 FYNNEI. CDR3 length: 12 amino acids. Losses at the gene ends were 7 bases for V and 12 bases for J; bases not matched to a gene: 10.